This T cell receptor (beta chain) was sequenced in a study of Ad26.COV2.S vaccination and SARS-CoV-2 variants. In regard to this clone: Other DNA sequences in the sample encode the same CDR3.

Treatment given: roughly 20 received Ad26.COV2.S at low or high dose, single or two shots; about five received placebo; per-sample allocation not given. Sampling was performed 63 days after the first vaccine or placebo injection. From germline, CDR1 is SGHRS and CDR2 YFSETQ. The CDR3 runs 14 residues. Trimming took off 0 bases at V and 4 bases at J, with 9 bases between the two ends. TCRdb's table, derived via immunoSEQ multiplex PCR, lists solely in-frame clones and lacks some. The data contain some 390,000 clones, approximately 91% of them seen just once; the ten biggest clones take up under 2%. Source: peripheral blood, taken in a trial of Ad26.COV2.S vaccine versus placebo. The genes are TRBV5-1 and TRBJ2-3; D uncertain. This TCR was sampled from a person between 18 and 59 years old who received the Ad26.COV2.S COVID-19 vaccine or a placebo. The CDR3 is CASSLGAGSDTQYF. The CDR3 DNA follows: TGCGCCAGCAGCTTGGGAGCAGGTTCAGATACGCAGTATTTT.